The 27 T cell receptor beta chains in this list originate from one sample, sequenced in a study of control samples from healthy donors and cancer patients (TCRdb year 2020). Library generation was performed with the immunoSEQ multiplex PCR assay. Not all clones reach the TCRdb copy of this immuneACCESS table, which keeps in-frame sequences only. Checked studies attribute under half of the gap to unresolved V genes and leave the rest unexplained. This sample is represented by more than 70,000 clones; about nine tenths of them were singletons. In total, the top ten clones hold over 0.85% of the sample. Sequenced: blood. Receptors were obtained from a woman in her twenties or thirties in good health.

The V and J genes are TRBV7-2 and TRBJ1-3; D unclear. The CDR3 spans 16 residues. Germline V gives CDR1 SGHTA, CDR2 FQGNSA. Trimming shortened V by 4 bases and J by 2 bases, and 15 bases separated the two germline ends. The CDR3, as DNA: TGTGCCAGCAGCTCGGGCCCACAGAGCCCTGGAAACACCATATATTTT. The encoded protein is CASSSGPQSPGNTIYF.

The V and J genes are TRBV2 and TRBJ2-4; D possibly corresponds to TRBD2 (6 bases). The CDR3 extends over 15 amino acids. V was shortened by 7 bases and J by 0 bases, with 13 bases between the two germline ends. CDR1 and CDR2 from the germline V gene are SNHLY and FYNNEI. This chain's CDR3 is CASKATSLAKNIQYF. The CDR3 region has the DNA TGTGCCAGCAAGGCGACTAGTTTAGCCAAAAACATTCAGTACTTC.

In DNA, the CDR3 is TGCGCCAGCAGTGACCGGGACAGGGGAGGTTCTGGTCAGCCCCAGCATTTT. Translated: CASSDRDRGGSGQPQHF. The gene calls are TRBV10-2 and TRBJ1-5; 10 bases agree with TRBD1. Trimming removed 3 bases from V and 6 bases from J; junction bases left unmatched: 11. This CDR3 comprises 17 residues. Germline V lookup: CDR1 WSHSY, CDR2 SAAADI.

The V call is TRBV6-6, the J call TRBJ1-3; TRBD1 matches 8 bases. The germline gives CDR1 MNHNY, CDR2 SVGAGI (reference sequence). The length of the CDR3 is 16 residues. Trimming cost V 5 bases and J 0 bases; bases outside gene matches: 6. The CDR3 DNA follows: TGTGCCAGCAGTCCGAGACAGGGGCGCTCTGGAAACACCATATATTTT. Its protein product is CASSPRQGRSGNTIYF.

The chain has TRBV29-1 and TRBJ1-2; D is undetermined. Trimming shortened V by 7 bases and J by 8 bases, and 14 bases separated the two germline ends. The CDR3 length is 11 residues. Germline V gene data show CDR1 as SQVTM and CDR2 as ANQGSEA. The CDR3 DNA follows: TGCAGCGACCAGTTGGGCGGGGGCTACACCTTC. It codes for CSDQLGGGYTF.

The chain uses TRBV10-3 and TRBJ2-2; D tentatively fits TRBD1 or TRBD2 (7 bases each). Trimming cost V 6 bases and J 6 bases, with 23 bases left between them. Germline V CDR1 and CDR2: ENHRY, SYGVKD. The CDR3 length is 17 residues. Here the CDR3 reads CAIRASTGRDKAGELFF. The DNA of the CDR3 is TGTGCCATCAGGGCGTCGACAGGGAGGGACAAAGCCGGGGAGCTGTTTTTT.

This clone was counted once. The chain carries TRBV19 and TRBJ2-2; 15 bases line up with TRBD2. CDR1 is LNHDA and CDR2 is SQIVND in the germline V gene (reference sequence). This CDR3 has 20 amino acids. V lost 7 bases, J lost 4 bases, and 16 bases stayed unmatched. The CDR3 DNA sequence: TGTGCCAGTACCCTCCGTATTTGGACTAGCGGGGGGGCAGGCACCGGGGAGCTGTTTTTT. It is translated as CASTLRIWTSGGAGTGELFF.

The chain carries TRBV18 and TRBJ1-6, with 7 bases fitting TRBD1. From germline, CDR1 is KGHSH and CDR2 LQKENI. There are 14 residues in the CDR3. J was trimmed by 8 bases and V by 1 base; bases with no gene match: 2. As DNA, the CDR3 is TGTGCCAGCTCACCACAGGGGGCGGATTCACCCCTCCACTTT. Translating gives CASSPQGADSPLHF.

This chain links TRBV6-5 with TRBJ1-6, with 7 bases identical to TRBD1. This CDR3 has 12 residues. Germline V gives CDR1 MNHEY, CDR2 SVGAGI. Germline trimming cut 6 bases from V and 10 bases from J; bases unmatched to any gene: 3. The CDR3 loop is CASRTGPSPLHF. Written as DNA, the CDR3 is TGTGCCAGCAGGACAGGGCCCTCACCCCTCCACTTT.

V is TRBV5-1 and J is TRBJ1-2; D gene uncertain. Germline CDR1 reads SGHRS; CDR2 reads YFSETQ. The CDR3 contains 13 residues. Trimming stripped 0 bases from V and 4 bases from J, with 7 bases between. The CDR3 DNA sequence: TGCGCCAGCAGCTTGGCCGGGTTCTATGGCTACACCTTC. This translates into CASSLAGFYGYTF.

The chain combines TRBV7-6 with TRBJ2-2; D is undetermined. CDR1 and CDR2 (germline): SGHVS, FNYEAQ. V lost 1 base and J lost 7, with 10 bases in between. CDR3 size: 14 residues. In nucleotides, the CDR3 is TGTGCCAGCAGCTTAGACGAAGGGATCGGGGAGCTGTTTTTT. This encodes CASSLDEGIGELFF.

This clone was detected only once. A junction end diverges from the germline sequence, so it may reflect a read error. Here the CDR3 reads CASKGGDRSGVF. CDR3 nucleotide sequence: TGTGCCAGCAAGGGGGGTGATCGTTCTGGAGTATTT. The chain combines TRBV6-5 with TRBJ1-4; maybe TRBD1 (6 bases). Germline lookup yields CDR1 MNHEY and CDR2 SVGAGI. This CDR3 comprises 12 residues.

This sequence joins TRBV7-6 and TRBJ2-5; D is perhaps TRBD2 (5 bases). The CDR3 spans 15 residues. The germline V gene encodes CDR1 SGHVS and CDR2 FNYEAQ. Trimming took off 1 base at V and 1 base at J, with 10 bases between the two ends. The CDR3: CASSLVTRSQETQYF. The CDR3 DNA sequence: TGTGCCAGCAGCTTAGTAACTAGGAGCCAAGAGACCCAGTACTTC.

The chain is built from TRBV5-4 and TRBJ1-2; the D is unclear. The CDR3 consists of 13 residues. Trimming took off 0 bases at V and 4 bases at J, with 7 bases between the two ends. The germline CDR1 and CDR2 sequences are SGHNT and YYREEE (reference sequence). CDR3 sequence: CASSLVETYGYTF. The CDR3 coding sequence is TGTGCCAGCAGCTTGGTTGAAACCTATGGCTACACCTTC.

This clone has a handful of counts. This chain uses TRBV28 with TRBJ1-3, with D unresolved. V was pared by 3 bases and J by 0 bases, with 9 bases between. Germline loops: CDR1 MDHEN, CDR2 SYDVKM. The CDR3 has 15 residues. DNA for the CDR3: TGTGCCAGCAGTTTTAGCAAATTCTCTGGAAACACCATATATTTT. This codes for CASSFSKFSGNTIYF.

The rearrangement joins TRBV11-2 to TRBJ1-1, with a tentative D call TRBD1 (6 bases). CDR1 and CDR2 from the germline V gene are SGHAT and FQNNGV. The length of the CDR3 is 15 residues. Trimming left V 5 bases short and J 0 bases short, with 13 bases between. DNA of the CDR3: TGTGCCAGCAGCCCCGACGACAGGTTGAACACTGAAGCTTTCTTT. Translated: CASSPDDRLNTEAFF.

This clone has a single count. The chain is built from TRBV3-1 (or the pseudogene TRBV3-2) and TRBJ2-7; TRBD1 or TRBD2 may be the D gene (6 bases each). The V end was cut by 3 bases, the J end by 4 bases, with 16 bases between. Germline CDR1 and CDR2: LGHDT and YNNKEL (reference sequence). The CDR3 contains 15 residues. CDR3 sequence: CASSHGPGGRYEQYF. CDR3 DNA: TGTGCCAGCAGCCATGGACCTGGGGGGCGTTACGAGCAGTACTTC.

The DNA for the CDR3 is TGTGCCAGCAGCCAAGGGGACAGATACTACGAGCAGTACTTC. Translating gives CASSQGDRYYEQYF. The V call is TRBV3-1 (or the pseudogene TRBV3-2), the J call TRBJ2-7; 7 nucleotides match TRBD1. CDR1 and CDR2 (germline): LGHDT, YNNKEL (reference sequence). The CDR3 length is 14 residues. V shed 1 base, J shed 3 bases, and the junction held 3 bases outside the gene matches.

V usage is TRBV29-1 and J usage is TRBJ1-2; 9 nucleotides match TRBD1. Losses at the gene ends were 7 bases for V and 0 bases for J; bases not matched to a gene: 12. CDR3 length: 16 residues. CDR1 is SQVTM and CDR2 is ANQGSEA in the germline V gene. CDR3 loop: CSGEAGTGNSNYGYTF. CDR3 sequence (DNA): TGCAGCGGGGAGGCCGGGACAGGGAATTCTAACTATGGCTACACCTTC.

Written as DNA, the CDR3 is TGTGCCAGTAGCCTGGCGGGGACAGGATACATGAACACTGAAGCTTTCTTT. It is translated as CASSLAGTGYMNTEAFF. V is TRBV19 and J is TRBJ1-1, with TRBD1 matching over 8 bases. V was clipped by 6 bases and J by 0 bases; unmatched bases: 12. This CDR3 contains 17 residues. CDR1 and CDR2 (germline): LNHDA, SQIVND (reference sequence).

The chain uses TRBV4-1 and TRBJ2-2, with D possibly being TRBD1 (5 bases). This CDR3 region has 16 residues. Looked up from germline, CDR1 is MGHRA and CDR2 is YSYEKL. Trimming shortened V by 1 base and J by 6 bases, and 15 bases separated the two germline ends. CDR3 region: CASSQVLVVGAGELFF. Here the CDR3 DNA reads TGCGCCAGCAGCCAAGTTCTCGTGGTAGGGGCCGGGGAGCTGTTTTTT.

This clone occurred once. The same CDR3 can be traced to other DNA sequences in this sample. The rearrangement links TRBV7-8 to TRBJ1-1; no clear D gene. Trimming stripped 1 base from V and 1 base from J, with 4 bases between. The CDR3 is made up of 13 amino acids. Germline CDR1 SGHVS, CDR2 FQNEAQ. Here the CDR3 reads CASSLGRNTEAFF. The CDR3 DNA sequence: TGTGCCAGCAGCTTAGGGCGGAACACTGAAGCTTTCTTT.

The chain links TRBV11-2 to TRBJ2-2, with D perhaps TRBD2 (5 bases). Germline V gene lookup returns CDR1 SGHAT and CDR2 FQNNGV. V lost 3 bases and J 2 bases, leaving 13 bases between the germline ends. CDR3 length: 16 amino acids. The CDR3 nucleotides are TGTGCCAGCAGCTTCACAGCGGCGTTTAACACCGGGGAGCTGTTTTTT. Translation gives CASSFTAAFNTGELFF. The entire variable domain, with the rest obtained from reference TRBV11-2 and TRBJ2-2, is as follows: EAGVAQSPRYKIIEKRQSVAFWCNPISGHATLYWYQQILGQGPKLLIQFQNNGVVDDSQLPKDRFSAERLKGVDSTLKIQPAKLEDSAVYLCASSFTAAFNTGELFFGEGSRLTVL.

A remark on this clone: Other DNA variants within this sample encode the same CDR3. This rearrangement joins TRBV5-1 to TRBJ1-2, with 8 bases matching TRBD1. V dropped 2 bases and J dropped 7; count of bases not matched to a gene: 1. The CDR3 loop spans 12 amino acids. Germline-derived CDR1 and CDR2 are SGHRS and YFSETQ. The CDR3 region has the DNA TGCGCCAGCAGCTTAACAGGGGGTGGCTACACCTTC. Residues: CASSLTGGGYTF.

The chain is built from TRBV7-9 and TRBJ1-4; D perhaps matches TRBD1 (5 bases). This CDR3 has 16 residues. V lost 5 bases to trimming and J lost 8 bases, with 21 bases between them. Germline-derived CDR1 and CDR2 are SEHNR and FQNEAQ (reference sequence). CDR3: CASSPPASQGREKLFF. The CDR3 DNA sequence: TGTGCCAGCAGCCCCCCTGCCAGCCAGGGCAGGGAAAAACTGTTTTTT.

This rearrangement joins TRBV7-8 to TRBJ1-3; D is possibly TRBD1 (5 bases). The CDR3 runs 16 residues. Germline values: CDR1 SGHVS, CDR2 FQNEAQ. Deletions cut 5 bases from V and 4 bases from J, with 18 bases between. The chain's CDR3 is CASSTPIAGGGNTIYF. CDR3 sequence (DNA): TGTGCCAGCAGCACCCCGATCGCCGGGGGGGGAAACACCATATATTTT.

CDR3 in amino acids: CASSGGLKNTGELFF. CDR3 bases: TGTGCCAGCAGCGGTGGACTGAAGAACACCGGGGAGCTGTTTTTT. This chain joins TRBV5-4 and TRBJ2-2; D possibly corresponds to TRBD2 (5 bases). The CDR3 has 15 residues. Germline V gene lookup returns CDR1 SGHNT and CDR2 YYREEE (reference sequence). V dropped 4 bases and J dropped 1 base, with 11 bases sitting between them.